One sample yielded the 11 T cell receptor delta chains listed below, sequenced in a study of gamma-delta chains in newborns, infants, children. TCRdb re-identified clones in the reads via CATT. The table has 4,500 or so delta-chain clones, 3.3% seen once; the top ten hold roughly 13%. The material sequenced was blood. All receptors derive from a child who was a newborn, infant or young child, either healthy, febrile or measles-vaccinated (not recorded which).

This clone came up a few times. CDR3 in amino acids: CAFSGLQTGDGGKLIF. The CDR3 DNA reads TGTGCCTTTTCTGGACTGCAAACGGGGGATGGAGGGAAACTCATCTTT. The chain joins TRDV3 to TRDJ1, with TRDD3 identical over 7 bases. This CDR3 spans 16 amino acids. Germline-derived CDR1 and CDR2 are TVYSNPD and GDNSRS (reference sequence). V trimming: 2 bases; J trimming: 8 bases; junction bases outside the gene matches: 20.

This clone was observed a handful of times. A clone one base away is much larger, so this may be a read error. Additional DNA sequences in this sample encode the identical CDR3. CDR3: CACDTWGTAQLFF. CDR3 in DNA: TGTGCCTGTGACACGTGGGGGACAGCACAACTCTTCTTT. The rearrangement links TRDV2 to TRDJ2; D may be TRDD3 (5 bases). V was pared by 1 base and J by 4 bases, with 6 bases between. CDR3 length: 13 amino acids. CDR1 and CDR2 (germline): GEAIGNYY, EKD.

Relative to its sample, this clone is medium-sized. Within the sample, other DNA sequences also encode this same CDR3. The chain combines TRDV2 with TRDJ2, with 7 positions matching TRDD3. Looked up from germline, CDR1 is GEAIGNYY and CDR2 is EKD. CDR3 length: 15 amino acids. Germline trimming cut 1 base from V and 1 base from J; bases unmatched to any gene: 2. As DNA, the CDR3 is TGTGCCTGTGACACGTTGGGGGATTTGACAGCACAACTCTTCTTT. It is translated as CACDTLGDLTAQLFF.

The chain links TRDV2 to TRDJ3; 7 positions agree with TRDD3. This CDR3 spans 19 amino acids. Trimming took 1 base from V and 0 from J; bases not matched to a gene: 8. CDR1 and CDR2 (germline): GEAIGNYY, EKD. CDR3 coding DNA: TGTGCCTGTGACACTCTGGGGGCCACTAGCTCCTGGGACACCCGACAGATGTTTTTC. This translates into CACDTLGATSSWDTRQMFF.

This clone occurred a few times. Since a much larger clone is just one base distant, this may be a read error. The chain uses TRDV2 and TRDJ2, with 10 bases matching TRDD3. The V gene's germline CDR1 is GEAIGNYY and CDR2 EKD. The CDR3 runs to 14 residues. Losses at the gene ends were 5 bases for V and 5 bases for J; bases not matched to a gene: 4. CDR3 amino acids: CACGILGDTAQLFF. CDR3 nucleotides: TGTGCCTGTGGCATACTGGGGGATACAGCACAACTCTTCTTT.

This clone is categorized as medium-sized. The same CDR3 arises from other DNA sequences in this sample as well. The gene calls are TRDV2 and TRDJ1; D is perhaps TRDD3 (5 bases). CDR1 is GEAIGNYY and CDR2 is EKD in the germline V gene. V lost 1 base and J 0 bases, leaving 8 bases between the germline ends. This CDR3 is 14 amino acids long. The CDR3 spells CACDTVGYTDKLIF. DNA of the CDR3: TGTGCCTGTGACACGGTGGGATACACCGATAAACTCATCTTT.

This clone was counted between two and nine times. A single base separates this from a much larger clone, so it may be a read error. The gene calls are TRDV2 and TRDJ3; 12 nucleotides line up with TRDD3. CDR3 length: 17 residues. Germline assignment: CDR1 GEAIGNYY and CDR2 EKD. The CDR3 DNA sequence: TGTGCCTGTGACGTACTGGGGGATACCTGGGACACCCGACAGACGTTTTTC. It encodes CACDVLGDTWDTRQTFF.

A word on this clone: A read error may produce the germline difference seen at one junction end. The rearrangement uses TRDV2 and TRDJ3; D perhaps matches TRDD3 (6 bases). The germline CDR1 and CDR2 sequences are GEAIGNYY and EKD. This CDR3 region has 18 residues. The DNA of the CDR3 is TGTGCCTGTGACACCTGGGGGGACCGCTCCTGGTACACCCGACAGATGTTTTTC. Amino acids: CACDTWGDRSWYTRQMFF.

The chain couples TRDV2 to TRDJ3, with 13 bases fitting TRDD3. Germline lookup yields CDR1 GEAIGNYY and CDR2 EKD. The CDR3 runs 20 residues. The junction had 6 bases not matched to a gene; V was cut back by 2 bases and J by 0 bases. The CDR3 region has the DNA TGTGCCTGTGACAAACTGGGGGATACGCTAAACTCCTGGGACACCCGACAGATGTTTTTC. Translating it yields CACDKLGDTLNSWDTRQMFF.

The genes are TRDV1 and TRDJ1; 11 nucleotides line up with TRDD3. CDR1 TSWWSYY and CDR2 QGS come from the germline V gene. Losses at the gene ends were 3 bases for V and 9 bases for J; bases not matched to a gene: 6. This CDR3 contains 14 residues. The chain's CDR3 is CALGDSWGIRELIF. As DNA, the CDR3 is TGTGCTCTTGGGGACTCGTGGGGGATACGTGAACTCATCTTT.

This chain connects TRDV2 to TRDJ2, with 10 bases aligning to TRDD3. With V trimmed by 1 base and J by 1 base, 2 bases remained unmatched. CDR1 and CDR2 from the germline V gene are GEAIGNYY and EKD. The CDR3 covers 16 residues. CDR3: CACDTLGDNLTAQLFF. In DNA form, the CDR3 reads TGTGCCTGTGACACTCTGGGGGATAATTTGACAGCACAACTCTTCTTT.